This T cell receptor beta chain was sequenced during a study of early T cells in non-severe SARS-CoV-2 infection. TCRdb reprocessed the 5' RACE reads with MiXCR, giving one entry per CDR3 protein. The table has 70,000 to 85,000 distinct CDR3 sequences, around 10% seen once. Study-wide points: A preference for anti-spike CD8 responses marked VDJdb matching, which missed private and CD4 specificities.

The J segment lost 3 bases and the V segment lost 2 bases, leaving 7 bases of the junction unmatched. In germline, CDR1 is LGHDT, CDR2 YNNKEL (reference sequence). The CDR3 spans 16 residues. This clonotype has a count of ten or more. The antigen is undetermined. This TCR derives from an adult who was a healthcare worker with PCR-confirmed SARS-CoV-2 infection or an uninfected control (not recorded which). The specimen sequenced was whole blood. The gene calls are TRBV3-1 and TRBJ2-1, with TRBD2 identical over 7 bases. CDR3 sequence: CASSQSVASGYNEQFF. For the CDR3, the DNA is TGTGCCAGCAGCCAATCGGTGGCTAGCGGCTACAATGAGCAGTTCTTC.